The next 14 T cell receptor beta chains were all read from a single sample in a study of long-term antiretroviral therapy in people with HIV. The immunoSEQ assay was v3.0, run at survey level. The method was immunoSEQ multiplex PCR; TCRdb's version includes in-frame clones alone and lacks a portion of them. The data show 7,200 or so clones, roughly 70% seen once. This sample comprised unsorted PBMCs, obtained 0.1 years before starting antiretroviral therapy. Receptors were obtained from a man aged 18 to 35 with HIV.

V and J are TRBV21-1 and TRBJ1-6. TRBV21-1 is given as a pseudogene. The CDR3 has 12 amino acids. The CDR3 DNA reads as TGTGCCAGCAGCAAAAAGAATTCACCCCTCCACTTT. Encoded protein: CASSKKNSPLHF.

V is TRBV6-5 and J is TRBJ2-1; 8 bases are shared with TRBD2. This CDR3 spans 13 amino acids. The ends lost 7 bases at V and 9 bases at J; junction bases unmatched: 8. Germline V gene sequence: CDR1 MNHEY, CDR2 SVGAGI. The CDR3 spells CASTFTGGFEQFF. The CDR3 bases are TGTGCCAGCACCTTTACGGGGGGGTTTGAGCAGTTCTTC.

This chain connects TRBV2 to TRBJ2-7, with D uncertain. Germline CDR1 is SNHLY and CDR2 is FYNNEI. V was clipped by 5 bases and J by 0 bases, with 8 bases between them. This CDR3 contains 13 residues. The CDR3 protein is CASSPQSSYEQYV. In nucleotides, the CDR3 is TGTGCCAGCAGTCCCCAGAGCTCCTACGAGCAGTACGTC.

V usage is TRBV28 and J usage is TRBJ2-7, with no clear D. The V gene's germline CDR1 is MDHEN and CDR2 SYDVKM. The CDR3 spans 14 residues. V was clipped by 8 bases and J by 2 bases, with 16 bases between them. Written as DNA, the CDR3 is TGTGCCAGCTCCACCGGCGGCCGCCCCTACGAGCAGTACTTC. This gives the protein CASSTGGRPYEQYF.

The chain uses TRBV2 and TRBJ1-5, with D possibly matching TRBD1 (5 bases). This CDR3 comprises 14 residues. The V gene lost 8 bases and the J gene lost 6 bases, with 17 bases spanning the gap. The germline gives CDR1 SNHLY, CDR2 FYNNEI. DNA of the CDR3: TGTGCCAGCGCCTGGGGGTCCGGTGCTCAGCCCCAGCATTTT. This codes for CASAWGSGAQPQHF. The variable domain in full, with the rest retrieved from reference TRBV2 and TRBJ1-5, is EPEVTQTPSHQVTQMGQEVILRCVPISNHLYFYWYRQILGQKVEFLVSFYNNEISEKSEIFDDQFSVERPDGSNFTLKIRSTKLEDSAMYFCASAWGSGAQPQHFGDGTRLSIL.

The rearrangement links TRBV27 to TRBJ2-7; D is ambiguous. The germline CDR1 and CDR2 sequences are MNHEY and SMNVEV (reference sequence). The CDR3 covers 16 residues. V lost 3 bases and J lost 3, with 18 bases in between. CDR3 sequence: CASSFAARKHDYEQYV. CDR3 in DNA: TGTGCCAGCAGTTTTGCGGCGAGGAAACACGACTACGAGCAGTACGTC.

The chain employs TRBV7-8 and TRBJ1-1, with 11 positions matching TRBD1. V was pared by 3 bases and J by 3 bases, with 9 bases of the junction left unmatched. The CDR3 covers 17 residues. CDR1 is SGHVS, CDR2 FQNEAQ, per germline. CDR3 loop: CASSLGGQGAFHTEAFF. The CDR3 nucleotides are TGTGCCAGCAGCTTGGGCGGACAGGGGGCATTTCACACTGAAGCTTTCTTT.

V is TRBV2 and J is TRBJ2-2; unclear D gene. CDR1 is SNHLY, CDR2 FYNNEI, per germline. V was pared by 9 bases and J by 0 bases, with 5 bases between. This CDR3 is 12 amino acids long. CDR3 sequence reads: CARFTNTGELFF. The CDR3 region has the DNA TGTGCCAGGTTCACGAACACCGGGGAGCTGTTTTTT.

V and J are TRBV19 and TRBJ2-1, with 16 bases fitting TRBD2. The germline V gene has CDR1 LNHDA and CDR2 SQIVND (reference sequence). Unmatched junction bases numbered 2, after V lost 2 bases and J lost 10 bases. CDR3 length: 15 amino acids. This CDR3 reads CASSIWGLAGGEQFF. CDR3 DNA sequence: TGTGCCAGTAGTATATGGGGACTAGCGGGGGGGGAGCAGTTCTTC. Full variable domain (rest looked up from reference TRBV19 and TRBJ2-1): DGGITQSPKYLFRKEGQNVTLSCEQNLNHDAMYWYRQDPGQGLRLIYYSQIVNDFQKGDIAEGYSVSREKKESFPLTVTSAQKNPTAFYLCASSIWGLAGGEQFFGPGTRLTVL.

This clone occurred a few times. This chain links TRBV2 with TRBJ1-6; D perhaps matches TRBD1 (6 bases). This CDR3 is built from 13 residues. Trimming stripped 6 bases from V and 10 bases from J, with 13 bases between. Germline V gene lookup returns CDR1 SNHLY and CDR2 FYNNEI. The CDR3 spells CASRSRGLSPLHF. CDR3 sequence (DNA): TGTGCCAGCAGGTCCAGGGGACTCTCACCCCTCCACTTT.

This clone has more than one count but fewer than ten. The chain joins TRBV4-1 to TRBJ2-7, with D uncertain. V was pared by 1 base and J by 4 bases, with 8 bases between. From germline, CDR1 is MGHRA and CDR2 YSYEKL. The CDR3 is 13 residues long. CDR3 sequence: CASSQVPPYEQYV. The DNA of the CDR3 is TGCGCCAGCAGCCAAGTCCCTCCTTACGAGCAGTACGTC.

The V and J genes are TRBV28 and TRBJ2-7; 9 nucleotides align to TRBD2. Germline assignment: CDR1 MDHEN and CDR2 SYDVKM. This CDR3 is built from 15 residues. J gave up 4 bases and V 4 bases, and 8 bases lay outside the gene matches. The CDR3 nucleotides are TGTGCCAGCAGTTCCCCGGCGGGGGGGCAGTACGAGCAGTACTTC. Its protein product is CASSSPAGGQYEQYF.

This clone was observed a few times. This chain joins TRBV11-2 and TRBJ2-1; no firm D call. Germline V gives CDR1 SGHAT, CDR2 FQNNGV. This CDR3 has 16 residues. Trimming removed 0 bases from V and 5 bases from J, with 14 bases in between. The CDR3: CASSLDVRMTNNEQFF. The CDR3, as DNA: TGTGCCAGCAGCTTAGATGTAAGGATGACAAACAATGAGCAGTTCTTC.

This clone was detected a few times. The chain recombines TRBV7-8 with TRBJ2-5, with 8 bases identical to TRBD1. V lost 6 bases and J lost 3; bases outside the gene matches: 3. CDR1 is SGHVS and CDR2 is FQNEAQ in the germline V gene. The CDR3 consists of 13 residues. The CDR3 DNA reads TGTGCCAGCAGGTTGACAGGGGAAGAGACCCAGTACTTC. This gives the protein CASRLTGEETQYF.